This passage covers 27 T cell receptor beta chains from one sample sequenced in a study of T cell responses to AZD1222 COVID-19 vaccine. Repertoires were generated with immunoSEQ multiplex PCR, while TCRdb's copy carries only in-frame clones and drops some. The top ten hold less than 1.6% of the sample, which has about 170,000 clones, approximately 90% seen once. Here the sequenced sample was peripheral blood, taken on day 0 of AZD1222 vaccination. The receptors were gathered from an adult in good health.

V is TRBV23-1 and J is TRBJ1-6; D possibly corresponds to TRBD1 (6 bases). TRBV23-1 falls under the ORF class, with uncertain function. The V end lost 7 bases, the J end lost 10 bases, and 17 bases lay between the germline ends. This CDR3 is 14 amino acids long. CDR3 protein: CASNPPGQRSPLHF. DNA for the CDR3: TGCGCCAGCAATCCCCCGGGACAACGCTCACCCCTCCACTTT.

The chain links TRBV5-6 to TRBJ2-6, with D uncertain. Germline-derived CDR1 and CDR2 are SGHDT and YYEEEE. Deletions cut 0 bases from V and 0 bases from J, with 7 bases between. The CDR3 consists of 16 residues. Written as DNA, the CDR3 is TGTGCCAGCAGCTTGGGACTGAACTCTGGGGCCAACGTCCTGACTTTC. It codes for CASSLGLNSGANVLTF.

The V gene is TRBV6-5, the J gene TRBJ2-7; D may be TRBD2 (7 bases). V was trimmed by 3 bases and J by 5 bases, leaving 14 bases between them. CDR1 and CDR2 from the germline V gene are MNHEY and SVGAGI. The CDR3 contains 14 residues. The CDR3: CASSYHPGGNEQYF. CDR3 nucleotide sequence: TGTGCCAGCAGTTATCATCCGGGGGGCAACGAGCAGTACTTC.

The rearrangement links TRBV18 to TRBJ1-3; TRBD1 aligns across 8 bases. The CDR3 extends over 15 amino acids. The germline gives CDR1 KGHSH, CDR2 LQKENI. J was trimmed by 1 base and V by 3 bases; bases with no gene match: 2. This chain's CDR3 is CASSPGQGSGNTIYF. The DNA of the CDR3 is TGTGCCAGCTCACCTGGACAGGGTTCTGGAAACACCATATATTTT. Variable domain in full (rest from reference TRBV18 and TRBJ1-3): NAGVMQNPRHLVRRRGQEARLRCSPMKGHSHVYWYRQLPEEGLKFMVYLQKENIIDESGMPKERFSAEFPKEGPSILRIQQVVRGDSAAYFCASSPGQGSGNTIYFGEGSWLTVV.

The chain uses TRBV6-5 and TRBJ1-1, with D perhaps TRBD1 (5 bases). The V end was cut by 5 bases, the J end by 6 bases, with 16 bases between. Looked up from germline, CDR1 is MNHEY and CDR2 is SVGAGI. The CDR3 consists of 14 residues. CDR3 in DNA: TGTGCCAGCAGTAAGGGCAGGGAAGGCGCTGAAGCTTTCTTT. Translated: CASSKGREGAEAFF.

This chain links TRBV29-1 with TRBJ2-3; D perhaps matches TRBD2 (6 bases). V was pared by 7 bases and J by 8 bases, with 13 bases between. The germline V gene has CDR1 SQVTM and CDR2 ANQGSEA. The CDR3 spans 11 residues. The CDR3: CSGGWRGTQYF. The CDR3 bases are TGCAGCGGGGGGTGGAGGGGTACGCAGTATTTT.

The CDR3 sequence is CASSPKLSSHSNQPQHF. DNA for the CDR3: TGTGCCAGCAGCCCAAAATTGTCCAGCCATAGCAATCAGCCCCAGCATTTT. The V gene is TRBV7-3, the J gene TRBJ1-5, with no clear D. Germline CDR1 SGHTA, CDR2 FQGTGA. V gave up 5 bases and J gave up 0 bases, with 17 bases separating them. The CDR3 contains 17 residues.

This clone appeared a single time. The chain joins TRBV2 to TRBJ1-2, with D possibly being TRBD1 (5 bases). With 3 bases removed from V and 8 bases from J, the gap between germline ends came to 25 bases. The germline gives CDR1 SNHLY, CDR2 FYNNEI. This CDR3 has 17 amino acids. The CDR3 DNA sequence: TGTGCCAGCAGTGATAAATACTTTGCGGGGGAGAAAACAGGCTACACCTTC. It is translated as CASSDKYFAGEKTGYTF.

The chain combines TRBV6-4 with TRBJ2-2, with 8 bases aligning to TRBD1. This CDR3 is built from 15 residues. Looked up from germline, CDR1 is MRHNA and CDR2 is SNTAGT. V lost 4 bases, J lost 6 bases, and 7 bases stayed unmatched. The CDR3 reads CASSAQGGTPGELFF. The CDR3 DNA is TGTGCCAGCAGTGCACAGGGGGGTACCCCCGGGGAGCTGTTTTTT.

V usage is TRBV5-1 and J usage is TRBJ2-5; perhaps TRBD1 as D (6 bases). Germline CDR1 and CDR2: SGHRS and YFSETQ. The CDR3 is 14 residues long. V was shortened by 6 bases and J by 2 bases, with 14 bases between the two germline ends. The CDR3 here is CASKMGTPQETQYF. CDR3 coding DNA: TGCGCCAGCAAAATGGGGACACCTCAAGAGACCCAGTACTTC.

The chain joins TRBV9 to TRBJ1-1; the D gene is possibly TRBD1 (5 bases). CDR1 is SGDLS, CDR2 YYNGEE, per germline. The CDR3 sequence is 13 residues long. Trimming pared 4 bases from V and 4 bases from J, leaving 11 bases between. Here the CDR3 reads CASSLSGGTEAFF. The CDR3 nucleotides are TGTGCCAGCAGCTTGAGCGGGGGCACTGAAGCTTTCTTT.

This chain connects TRBV5-6 to TRBJ2-1; 9 bases are shared with TRBD1. V lost 3 bases, J lost 3 bases, and 16 bases stayed unmatched. Per the germline V gene, CDR1 is SGHDT and CDR2 is YYEEEE. This CDR3 has 19 amino acids. This chain's CDR3 is CASSSIKTGTGIRYNEQFF. The CDR3 DNA is TGTGCCAGCAGCTCAATTAAGACCGGGACAGGGATTCGCTACAATGAGCAGTTCTTC.

Written as DNA, the CDR3 is TGCGCCAGCAGCTTGGAAGGGGGTGGACCCCTCCACTTT. This encodes CASSLEGGGPLHF. The rearrangement uses TRBV5-1 and TRBJ1-6, with D possibly TRBD1 on 6 matching bases. The ends were cut back, 0 bases at V and 12 bases at J, with 10 bases in the middle. The CDR3 has 13 residues. Germline lookup yields CDR1 SGHRS and CDR2 YFSETQ.

CDR3 in amino acids: CASSSRHPGQRKNTEAFF. The CDR3 DNA is TGTGCCAGCAGCTCCCGACACCCGGGACAGAGAAAGAACACTGAAGCTTTCTTT. The chain uses TRBV7-9 and TRBJ1-1; 7 bases line up with TRBD1. Germline-derived CDR1 and CDR2 are SEHNR and FQNEAQ (reference sequence). The CDR3 has 18 residues. The V and J ends lost 4 bases and 1 base, in that order; junction bases with no gene match: 15.

The chain couples TRBV3-1 (or the pseudogene TRBV3-2) to TRBJ2-7, with 9 bases lining up with TRBD1. This CDR3 contains 18 residues. The V gene's germline CDR1 is LGHDT and CDR2 YNNKEL (reference sequence). J gave up 2 bases and V 3 bases, and 14 bases lay outside the gene matches. CDR3 region: CASSHLFLQGARTYEQYF. In nucleotides, the CDR3 is TGTGCCAGCAGCCACCTTTTCCTACAGGGGGCGCGGACCTACGAGCAGTACTTC.

This chain uses TRBV29-1 with TRBJ1-2; the D gene is possibly TRBD1 (5 bases). Germline V lookup: CDR1 SQVTM, CDR2 ANQGSEA. V was pared by 2 bases and J by 5 bases, with 12 bases between. The CDR3 has 13 amino acids. Here the CDR3 DNA reads TGCAGCGTTGAATCCGGGACGGCATATGGCTACACCTTC. This translates into CSVESGTAYGYTF.

V is TRBV5-5 and J is TRBJ1-2; D unclear. The V gene lost 4 bases and the J gene lost 5 bases, with 18 bases spanning the gap. Germline values: CDR1 SGHKS, CDR2 YYEKEE (reference sequence). The CDR3 has 15 amino acids. The CDR3 sequence: CASSAGLLPTYGYTF. The DNA for the CDR3 is TGTGCCAGCAGCGCCGGGCTTTTACCAACGTATGGCTACACCTTC.

The rearrangement joins TRBV11-1 to TRBJ2-1; 14 bases fit TRBD2. The CDR3 is 15 amino acids. V shed 5 bases, J shed 6 bases, and the junction held 3 bases outside the gene matches. The germline gives CDR1 SGHAT, CDR2 FQDESV (reference sequence). CDR3 protein: CASSATSGGANEQFF. The CDR3 bases are TGTGCCAGCAGCGCGACTAGCGGGGGGGCCAATGAGCAGTTCTTC.

This chain joins TRBV5-1 and TRBJ1-5, with 8 bases aligning to TRBD1. J lost 6 bases, V lost 1 base, and 6 bases had no gene match. Germline values: CDR1 SGHRS, CDR2 YFSETQ. The CDR3 totals 15 residues. DNA for the CDR3: TGCGCCAGCAGCTTGACAGGGGGAGGGTTTCAGCCCCAGCATTTT. It codes for CASSLTGGGFQPQHF.

This clone appeared once. V usage is TRBV7-9 and J usage is TRBJ2-3; TRBD2 aligns across 10 bases. The CDR3 totals 15 residues. Germline assignment: CDR1 SEHNR and CDR2 FQNEAQ (reference sequence). Germline trimming cut 5 bases from V and 4 bases from J; bases unmatched to any gene: 6. CDR3 DNA sequence: TGTGCCAGCAGCGCCGGGACTAGCGTTGCAGATACGCAGTATTTT. This sequence encodes CASSAGTSVADTQYF.

This chain connects TRBV5-1 to TRBJ2-7; possibly TRBD1 for D (6 bases). V gave up 3 bases and J gave up 2 bases, with 12 bases separating them. Germline loops: CDR1 SGHRS, CDR2 YFSETQ. The CDR3 runs to 14 residues. The CDR3 sequence: CASSSPGTTYEQYF. CDR3 nucleotide sequence: TGCGCCAGCAGCTCTCCCGGGACAACCTACGAGCAGTACTTC.

This chain connects TRBV6-5 to TRBJ2-3; 7 nucleotides line up with TRBD2. The CDR3 consists of 13 residues. CDR1 and CDR2 (germline): MNHEY, SVGAGI. The J segment lost 4 bases and the V segment lost 6 bases, leaving 4 bases of the junction unmatched. CDR3 sequence: CASRPGGSDTQYF. In DNA, the CDR3 is TGTGCCAGCAGGCCGGGGGGATCAGATACGCAGTATTTT.

J is TRBJ2-2 and V is TRBV13, with 7 positions matching TRBD1. V was pared by 4 bases and J by 9 bases, with 11 bases of the junction left unmatched. This CDR3 comprises 15 residues. Germline V gene lookup returns CDR1 PRHDT and CDR2 FYEKMQ (reference sequence). The CDR3 protein is CASSSGDSRYRELFF. CDR3 DNA: TGTGCCAGCAGCTCAGGGGACAGCCGATACCGGGAGCTGTTTTTT.

J is TRBJ1-2 and V is TRBV7-9; a weak D match, TRBD1 (5 bases). The length of the CDR3 is 13 residues. Germline-derived CDR1 and CDR2 are SEHNR and FQNEAQ (reference sequence). Trimming pared 5 bases from V and 4 bases from J, leaving 11 bases between. DNA for the CDR3: TGTGCCAGCAGCGCCGACAGAGTCTATGGCTACACCTTC. Protein product: CASSADRVYGYTF.

This chain joins TRBV4-1 and TRBJ1-2; the D gene is possibly TRBD1 (6 bases). V was cut by 1 base and J by 5 bases, with 14 bases left in between. This CDR3 contains 15 residues. Germline values: CDR1 MGHRA, CDR2 YSYEKL. CDR3 amino acids: CASSQGQGSGYGYTF. For the CDR3, the DNA is TGCGCCAGCAGCCAAGGGCAGGGGTCGGGATATGGCTACACCTTC.

The genes are TRBV5-4 and TRBJ1-2, with a tentative D call TRBD1 (6 bases). Germline CDR1 and CDR2: SGHNT and YYREEE (reference sequence). The ends were cut back, 0 bases at V and 8 bases at J, with 17 bases in the middle. There are 15 residues in the CDR3. Here the CDR3 DNA reads TGTGCCAGCAGCTTGGGGACAGAGTTCTTGGGGGGCTACACCTTC. Translating gives CASSLGTEFLGGYTF.

The gene calls are TRBV7-9 and TRBJ2-6; possible D gene TRBD1, 5 bases. Germline CDR1 reads SEHNR; CDR2 reads FQNEAQ (reference sequence). V lost 5 bases and J 6 bases, leaving 17 bases between the germline ends. This CDR3 contains 16 residues. The CDR3: CASSPLRGYTANVLTF. CDR3 DNA: TGTGCCAGCAGCCCCCTAAGGGGATATACGGCCAACGTCCTGACTTTC.